This record covers a single T cell receptor beta chain. No antigen is known for it. Nothing much larger sits one base from this clone, and base qualities are not available. The library was produced with multiplex PCR. The sample was run on an Illumina HiSeq 4000. CDR3 regions were amplified by Arm-PCR with iRepertoire HTBI primers to construct TCR beta libraries. Gel purification was performed on PCR products prior to sequencing. The original methods were these. Gene usage analysis of CDR3 amino acid clonotypes relied on the 60 to 65 TRBV and around 14 TRBJ segments identified across samples. COPE and FqMerger were used to merge filtered high-quality paired reads into contigs. BLAST was used to align contigs to IMGT TRBV, TRBD and TRBJ reference genes, and CDR3 was defined according to IMGT. Clonotypes above 0.1% frequency were classified as highly expanded clones. Repertoire diversity was measured by Shannon entropy, and V-J evenness by the Gini coefficient. Public clonotypes were defined as clonotypes shared by more than one individual. TCRdb passed the public sequencing reads through fastp at Q25 and MiXCR, retaining productive beta sequences. Each entry is one CDR3 protein sequence, shown with its most common DNA and genes. None of the V and J calls come from the authors' own analysis; TCRdb made them. The sample table lists over 350,000 distinct CDR3 sequences, less than 15% of them with a count of one. In total, the top ten clones hold about 15% of the sample.

The entry originates in a study of regulatory T cells in long-lasting Graves disease (TCRdb year 2021). About the study as a whole: Antithyroid drugs had been taken for less than 3 months by newly diagnosed Graves' disease patients. Patients with persistent Graves' disease were compared with patients with newly diagnosed Graves' disease using TCR sequencing and RNA sequencing of peripheral blood. The study took place in China and was registered as a clinical trial. TCR sequencing covered some 13 persistent and 20 or so newly diagnosed Graves' disease patients, about 35 samples in total.

Overall study outcomes, separate from this receptor: A larger number of public clonotypes was shared among persistent patients (more than 2,500) than among newly diagnosed patients (approximately 1,000). Sequencing and analysis were restricted to the TCR beta chain. The study examined only peripheral blood because the primary lesion, thyroid tissue, could not be accessed. The small sample size was acknowledged by the authors as a limitation that may reduce accuracy. Compared with newly diagnosed patients, patients with persistent Graves' disease had lower TCR Shannon entropy and fewer highly expanded clones, which suggests clonal expansion.

Per the publication, the time point label means: newly diagnosed GD, antithyroid drugs for less than 3 months. For both TCR sequencing and RNA sequencing, RNA was extracted from PBMCs in TRIzol. The diagnosis of Graves' disease followed American Thyroid Association guidelines. Patients were recruited from an endocrinology department in Xi'an, China. From each patient, 7.5 to 9.5 milliliters of peripheral blood was collected into an EDTA anticoagulant tube. Ficoll Paque Plus density gradient separation was used to isolate PBMCs, and no additional T cell sorting was done. RNA quality was checked with an Agilent 2100 Bioanalyzer and agarose gel, and concentration with a NanoDrop 2000. These data were also filed under a second study, of T cells in Graves' hyperthyroidism and ophthalmopathy. From the second report: A patient counted as having stable Graves' hyperthyroidism if no progression to ophthalmopathy occurred over 18 months of follow-up. The hyperthyroidism patients were between 18 and 65 years old and newly diagnosed, with a disease duration of less than 2 months. Any patient with an uncontrolled infection, another autoimmune disease, pregnancy or lactation was excluded. Diagnoses were established on the basis of clinical symptoms, serum thyroxine and TRAb, thyroid ultrasound, and orbital computed tomography. The first round of RT-PCR for the TCR CDR3 was performed with the HTBI primer set and the Qiagen OneStep RT-PCR kit. Blood samples also contained most of the expanded thyroid clonotypes (frequency above 0.001), which suggests that blood repertoires may reflect thyroid immune responses. A 13 V-J signature model separated ophthalmopathy from stable hyperthyroidism, with approximately 87% sensitivity and just under 84% specificity in cross-validation and 80%/75% in testing. In validation, the model predicted progression to ophthalmopathy with approximately 71% sensitivity and approximately 72% specificity, a median of 6.5 months before onset. TCR V-J signatures able to tell the groups apart were searched for in a discovery cohort of 90 to 100 patients, of whom roughly 42 had Graves' ophthalmopathy and some 60 had stable Graves' hyperthyroidism. Prospective prediction of ophthalmopathy was tested in an independent validation cohort consisting of roughly 20 hyperthyroidism patients and 15 or so patients who later progressed to ophthalmopathy. For training and testing, the approximately 97 patients in the discovery cohort were randomly divided in a 7:3 ratio. Thyroid tissue and blood T-cell repertoires from roughly six Graves' hyperthyroidism patients were also compared in the study. After sampling, hyperthyroidism patients received methimazole starting at 30 mg daily, and ophthalmopathy patients received high-dose intravenous methylprednisolone. A second multiplex PCR round built the libraries, followed by size selection and purification. Sequencing of the libraries was done on an Illumina HiSeq2000 using paired-end 100 bp reads. SOAPnuke was used to process the raw data, removing reads that contained adapters or uncalled bases, had a mean Phred below 15, or lacked an exact match to the constant primer or identifier. High-quality paired reads were merged with COPE v1.2.5, and unique nucleotide sequences were defined as clonotypes. MiTCR v1.1 was used to align clonotypes to the IMGT TRBV, TRBD and TRBJ reference segments. The analysis included only V-J combinations with a frequency above 0.0001, which together covered 99.2% of the repertoires. The TCS score was defined as the ratio of F50 (clonal expansion) to E x V (chaos), calculated using BLOSUM62-based TCRdist between CDR3 peptides within each V-J. Welch's t-statistics and random forest reduced roughly 500 V-J features to 13, which were used in a naive Bayes classifier (R e1071). No statistical method was used to fix the sample size in advance, and group allocation was not hidden from the investigators. The paper describes TCR Vbeta CDR3 sequencing of 120 to 150 peripheral blood samples, made up of fewer than 50 ophthalmopathy patients, more than 70 hyperthyroidism patients and about 17 progressor patients.

The clonotype originates from a woman between 50 and 59 years old with Graves disease. Donor details come from another sample of the same person, matched by shared clones. This sample comprised peripheral blood mononuclear cells (PBMCs), obtained at new diagnosis, from a patient treated with antithyroid drugs.

For the CDR3, the sequence is CASRPQHF. At the DNA level, the sequence is TGTGCCAGCCGGCCCCAGCATTTT. The chain is made from TRBV11-1 and TRBJ1-5; the D gene is not confidently resolved. Spanning cysteine to phenylalanine, the CDR3 consists of 8 amino acids. The sequence is cut down to CDR3 DNA, 24 bases in frame from base 1. Looking up the germline V gene (reference sequence) yields CDR1 SGHAT and CDR2 FQDESV. V is clipped by 8 bases and J by 9 bases, and the sequence between their germline boundaries is 2 bases long.